These 13 T cell receptor beta chains were sequenced from one sample in a study of blood T cell repertoires in COVID-19. The table came from immunoSEQ multiplex PCR; TCRdb's copy has only in-frame clones and leaves some out. The data hold about 200,000 clones, with roughly 84% observed a single time. The sample comprised peripheral blood. All receptors derive from a human donor in a cohort sampled during active COVID-19.

V gene TRBV2 combines with J gene TRBJ1-2, with D tentatively TRBD1 (5 bases). V lost 1 base, J lost 5 bases, and 14 bases lay in between. Germline CDR1 reads SNHLY; CDR2 reads FYNNEI. The CDR3 runs to 15 residues. The DNA of the CDR3 is TGTGCCAGCAGTGAAGGGCAGGGAGGATGGTATGGCTACACCTTC. Its translation is CASSEGQGGWYGYTF.

This clone was found a few times. As DNA, the CDR3 is TGTGCCAGCAGCCCCGGGACAGGCTCCTACAATGAGCAGTTCTTC. This codes for CASSPGTGSYNEQFF. The chain joins TRBV11-3 to TRBJ2-1; 8 positions match TRBD1. The germline V gene has CDR1 SGHNT and CDR2 YENEEA. CDR3 length equals 15 residues. V lost 5 bases and J lost 0; bases outside the gene matches: 3.

This clone was observed a single time. The V and J genes are TRBV6-5 and TRBJ1-1; D gene uncertain. The CDR3 is 13 amino acids. With 8 bases removed from V and 6 bases from J, the gap between germline ends came to 16 bases. CDR1 is MNHEY and CDR2 is SVGAGI in the germline V gene. DNA for the CDR3: TGTGCCAGCTGTAGCCCGCCCGATGCTGAAGCTTTCTTT. It codes for CASCSPPDAEAFF.

V and J are TRBV2 and TRBJ1-2, with 8 bases matching TRBD1. V gave up 8 bases and J gave up 7 bases; unmatched junction bases: 3. Germline values: CDR1 SNHLY, CDR2 FYNNEI. The CDR3 has 11 residues. CDR3 amino acids: CASGDRGGYTF. DNA of the CDR3: TGTGCCAGCGGAGACAGGGGTGGCTACACCTTC. The full variable domain, with the rest looked up from reference TRBV2 and TRBJ1-2, is EPEVTQTPSHQVTQMGQEVILRCVPISNHLYFYWYRQILGQKVEFLVSFYNNEISEKSEIFDDQFSVERPDGSNFTLKIRSTKLEDSAMYFCASGDRGGYTFGSGTRLTVV.

The chain links TRBV6-9 to TRBJ1-6; D might be TRBD1 (5 bases). This CDR3 has 12 amino acids. Per the germline V gene, CDR1 is MNHGY and CDR2 is SVAAGI. V gave up 3 bases and J gave up 9 bases, with 6 bases separating them. CDR3 bases: TGTGCCAGCAGTTACAGGGCTTCACCCCTCCACTTT. Its protein product is CASSYRASPLHF.

CDR3 sequence: CASSPSLFNEKLFF. The CDR3 DNA reads TGTGCCAGCAGCCCCTCCTTGTTTAATGAAAAACTGTTTTTT. The V call is TRBV5-8, the J call TRBJ1-4, with D unresolved. The germline V gene has CDR1 SGHTS and CDR2 YDEGEE. The CDR3 has 14 residues. V was pared by 4 bases and J by 4 bases, with 11 bases between.

The chain joins TRBV14 to TRBJ1-2, with unresolved D. V lost 0 bases, J lost 3 bases, and 14 bases lay in between. The length of the CDR3 is 16 residues. From germline, CDR1 is SGHDN and CDR2 FVKESK. CDR3 region: CASSQDVAGLDYGYTF. The CDR3 DNA sequence: TGTGCCAGCAGCCAAGACGTGGCGGGCTTAGACTATGGCTACACCTTC.

V gene TRBV30 combines with J gene TRBJ1-2; D call uncertain. Trimming removed 2 bases from V and 8 bases from J, with 9 bases in between. CDR1 is GTSNPN, CDR2 SVGIG, per germline (reference sequence). This CDR3 spans 11 amino acids. CDR3 bases: TGTGCCTGGAGTTTACTACACGGCTACACCTTC. Encoded protein: CAWSLLHGYTF. The whole variable domain, filled in from reference TRBV30 and TRBJ1-2, reads SQTIHQWPATLVQPVGSPLSLECTVEGTSNPNLYWYRQAAGRGLQLLFYSVGIGQISSEVPQNLSASRPQDRQFILSSKKLLLSDSGFYLCAWSLLHGYTFGSGTRLTVV.

This clone came up a few times. The chain couples TRBV7-9 to TRBJ1-2; 7 bases agree with TRBD1. This CDR3 has 16 residues. Germline V CDR1 and CDR2: SEHNR, FQNEAQ (reference sequence). Trimming cost V 5 bases and J 2 bases; bases outside gene matches: 11. CDR3 residues: CASSLTGYQGNYGYTF. CDR3 DNA: TGTGCCAGCAGCCTGACAGGGTATCAGGGGAACTATGGCTACACCTTC. Full variable domain (missing parts from reference TRBV7-9 and TRBJ1-2): DTGVSQNPRHKITKRGQNVTFRCDPISEHNRLYWYRQTLGQGPEFLTYFQNEAQLEKSRLLSDRFSAERPKGSFSTLEIQRTEQGDSAMYLCASSLTGYQGNYGYTFGSGTRLTVV.

This clone appeared a single time. This chain uses TRBV3-1 (or the pseudogene TRBV3-2) with TRBJ1-4; D is perhaps TRBD1 (5 bases). V lost 5 bases and J lost 4, with 11 bases in between. CDR1 and CDR2 (germline): LGHDT, YNNKEL (reference sequence). CDR3 size: 14 residues. CDR3 in amino acids: CASSRTGFNEKLFF. In nucleotides, the CDR3 is TGTGCCAGCAGCAGAACAGGCTTTAATGAAAAACTGTTTTTT.

This chain joins TRBV5-1 and TRBJ1-3; 8 nucleotides match TRBD1. Germline V gene lookup returns CDR1 SGHRS and CDR2 YFSETQ. The junction had 13 bases not matched to a gene; V was cut back by 5 bases and J by 3 bases. The CDR3 covers 17 residues. The CDR3 nucleotides are TGCGCCAGCAGTTCTCAGACAGGGGCCTTGGGTGGAAACACCATATATTTT. This codes for CASSSQTGALGGNTIYF.

The CDR3 sequence is CAWGVGVSGNTIYF. DNA for the CDR3: TGTGCCTGGGGCGTGGGAGTTTCTGGAAACACCATATATTTT. V is TRBV30 and J is TRBJ1-3; D call uncertain. Germline loops: CDR1 GTSNPN, CDR2 SVGIG (reference sequence). CDR3 length equals 14 residues. Trimming left V 5 bases short and J 1 base short, with 12 bases between. The full variable domain, rest sourced from reference TRBV30 and TRBJ1-3, is SQTIHQWPATLVQPVGSPLSLECTVEGTSNPNLYWYRQAAGRGLQLLFYSVGIGQISSEVPQNLSASRPQDRQFILSSKKLLLSDSGFYLCAWGVGVSGNTIYFGEGSWLTVV.

This clone was observed a few times. The J gene is TRBJ1-3, the V gene TRBV3-1 (or the pseudogene TRBV3-2); D uncertain. There are 13 residues in the CDR3. V lost 4 bases and J 6 bases, leaving 10 bases between the germline ends. CDR1 LGHDT and CDR2 YNNKEL come from the germline V gene (reference sequence). The DNA of the CDR3 is TGTGCCAGCAGCCGAGACGAGGAAAACACCATATATTTT. This gives the protein CASSRDEENTIYF.